These 3 T cell receptor beta chains share one sample of origin, sequenced in a study of T cells in Graves' hyperthyroidism and ophthalmopathy. Amplification of TCR beta CDR3 regions used RNA as the template. The HTBI set primed first-round TCR CDR3 RT-PCR. Via MiXCR, TCRdb re-called the multiplex PCR reads, giving one row per CDR3 protein. The data contain nearly 250,000 distinct CDR3 sequences, roughly 17% of them singletons. Sequenced sample: blood. The receptor source for this set is a woman between 18 and 30 years old with Graves' ophthalmopathy.

The sample holds many counts of this clonotype. V gene TRBV6-1 combines with J gene TRBJ2-3, with a weak D call TRBD2 (5 bases). The CDR3 has 18 residues. Germline-derived CDR1 and CDR2 are MNHNS and SASEGT. Trimming cost V 5 bases and J 0 bases, with 21 bases left between them. This CDR3 reads CASSYPADGGTSTDTQYF. For the CDR3, the DNA is TGTGCCAGCAGTTATCCCGCTGATGGAGGCACTAGCACAGATACGCAGTATTTT.

The table lists this clonotype with many counts. The CDR3 loop reads CASSPPPAGRLYEQYF. The CDR3 coding sequence is TGTGCCAGCAGCCCCCCCCCGGCGGGACGGCTCTACGAGCAGTACTTC. The chain couples TRBV3-1 to TRBJ2-7; D may be TRBD2 (6 bases). The germline gives CDR1 LGHDT, CDR2 YNNKEL (reference sequence). V was trimmed by 4 bases and J by 3 bases, leaving 19 bases between them. This CDR3 region has 16 residues.

This clonotype was found many times. This chain uses TRBV9 with TRBJ1-4, with 9 bases lining up with TRBD1. Germline V gene data show CDR1 as SGDLS and CDR2 as YYNGEE. Trimming at V came to 0 bases and at J to 7 bases, leaving 4 bases not matched to a gene. This CDR3 spans 15 amino acids. Here the CDR3 reads CASSVASGQGEKLFF. CDR3 DNA: TGTGCCAGCAGCGTAGCTTCGGGACAGGGTGAAAAACTGTTTTTT.